This TCR beta chain was observed in a study of blood T cell repertoires in COVID-19. Study-wide context: Samples came from the United States, Italy and Spain, spanning acute and convalescent COVID-19. PBMCs, B-cell-depleted T cells, or T cells were the source of the cDNA or gDNA that made up the material.

Original methodology: Reference gene primer amplification yielded estimated nucleated cell counts. The repertoire was sequenced with immunoSEQ multiplex PCR; TCRdb's copy has only in-frame clones and lacks some. That table supplies the V and J calls and clone size; D and trimming were determined from the DNA. The table includes some 150,000 clones, around 89% detected once. The sequence was collected from a woman aged 40 to 55 with acute or convalescent COVID-19. Sequenced input: peripheral blood.

CDR3 in DNA: TGCGCCAGCAGCTTGAATCCAGGAGGGGACGAGCAGTACTTC. Encoded protein: CASSLNPGGDEQYF. The V and J genes are TRBV5-1 and TRBJ2-7, with a possible D match to TRBD2 (6 bases). This CDR3 region has 14 residues. Between the trimmed V and J ends, which lost 1 base and 5 bases, there was a span of 13 bases. Germline V gene lookup returns CDR1 SGHRS and CDR2 YFSETQ.